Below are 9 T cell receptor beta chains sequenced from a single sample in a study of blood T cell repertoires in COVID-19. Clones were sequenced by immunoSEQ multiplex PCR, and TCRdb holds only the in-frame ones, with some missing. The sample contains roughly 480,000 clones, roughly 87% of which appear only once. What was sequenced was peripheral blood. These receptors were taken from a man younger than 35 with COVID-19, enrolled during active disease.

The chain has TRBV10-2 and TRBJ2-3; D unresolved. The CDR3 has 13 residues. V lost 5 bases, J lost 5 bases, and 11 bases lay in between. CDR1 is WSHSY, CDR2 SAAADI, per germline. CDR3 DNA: TGCGCCAGCAGTCCAGAGCGTCTAGATACGCAGTATTTT. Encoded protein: CASSPERLDTQYF.

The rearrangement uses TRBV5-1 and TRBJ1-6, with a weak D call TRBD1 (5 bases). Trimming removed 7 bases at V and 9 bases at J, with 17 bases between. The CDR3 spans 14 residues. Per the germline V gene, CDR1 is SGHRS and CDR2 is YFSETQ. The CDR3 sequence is CASGPGGGRSPLHF. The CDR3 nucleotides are TGCGCCAGCGGACCCGGGGGAGGGCGTTCACCCCTCCACTTT. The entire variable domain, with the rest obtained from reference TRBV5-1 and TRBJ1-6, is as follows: KAGVTQTPRYLIKTRGQQVTLSCSPISGHRSVSWYQQTPGQGLQFLFEYFSETQRNKGNFPGRFSGRQFSNSRSEMNVSTLELGDSALYLCASGPGGGRSPLHFGNGTRLTVT.

The CDR3 DNA reads as TGTGCCAGCAGCCAGCGGGGGTACAATGAGCAGTTCTTC. Encoded protein: CASSQRGYNEQFF. The chain has TRBV14 and TRBJ2-1, with 7 bases that match TRBD2. V gave up 3 bases and J gave up 4 bases; unmatched junction bases: 0. Germline V gene data show CDR1 as SGHDN and CDR2 as FVKESK. CDR3 length: 13 residues.

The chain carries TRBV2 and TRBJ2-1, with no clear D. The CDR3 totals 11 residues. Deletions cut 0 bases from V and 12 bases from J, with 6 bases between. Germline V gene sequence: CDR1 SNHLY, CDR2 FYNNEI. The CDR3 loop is CASSEALMQFF. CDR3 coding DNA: TGTGCCAGCAGTGAAGCCCTAATGCAGTTCTTC.

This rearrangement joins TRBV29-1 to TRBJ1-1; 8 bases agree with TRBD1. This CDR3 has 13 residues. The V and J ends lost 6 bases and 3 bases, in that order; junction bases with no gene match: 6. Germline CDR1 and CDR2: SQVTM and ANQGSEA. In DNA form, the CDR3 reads TGCAGCGTGGGGGACAGGTTTGACACTGAAGCTTTCTTT. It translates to CSVGDRFDTEAFF.

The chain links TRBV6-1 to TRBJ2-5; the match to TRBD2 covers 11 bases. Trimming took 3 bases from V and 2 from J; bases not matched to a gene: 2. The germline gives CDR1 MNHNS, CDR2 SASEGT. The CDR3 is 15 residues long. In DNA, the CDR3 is TGTGCCAGCAGTGACGGGACTAGCGGACAAGAGACCCAGTACTTC. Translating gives CASSDGTSGQETQYF.

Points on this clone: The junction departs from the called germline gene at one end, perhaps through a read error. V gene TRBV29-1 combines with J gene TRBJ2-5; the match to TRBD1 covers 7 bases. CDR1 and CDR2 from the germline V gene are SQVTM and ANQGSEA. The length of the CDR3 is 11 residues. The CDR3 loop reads CSVGGDRALNF. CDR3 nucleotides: TGCAGCGTTGGGGGTGACAGGGCCCTTAACTTC.

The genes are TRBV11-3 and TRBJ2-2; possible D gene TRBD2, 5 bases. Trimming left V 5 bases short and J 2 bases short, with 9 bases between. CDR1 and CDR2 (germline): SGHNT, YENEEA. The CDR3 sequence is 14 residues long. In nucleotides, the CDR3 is TGTGCCAGCAGCCTAGCCAGAAACACCGGGGAGCTGTTTTTT. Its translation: CASSLARNTGELFF.

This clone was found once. CDR3 sequence: CASGPDTEAFF. The CDR3, as DNA: TGTGCCAGCGGGCCCGACACTGAAGCTTTCTTT. The chain combines TRBV9 with TRBJ1-1, with unresolved D. Germline CDR1 and CDR2: SGDLS and YYNGEE. Between the trimmed V and J ends, which lost 7 bases and 3 bases, there was a span of 7 bases. The length of the CDR3 is 11 residues.